The sequence of this T cell receptor beta chain was determined in a study of blood T cell repertoires in COVID-19. TCRdb's table, derived via immunoSEQ multiplex PCR, lists solely in-frame clones and lacks some. The sample includes 150,000 to 200,000 clones, roughly nine tenths of them seen just once. Germline values: CDR1 SGHVS, CDR2 FQNEAQ. Trimming removed 5 bases from V and 6 bases from J, with 17 bases in between. The CDR3 runs to 16 residues. The V gene is TRBV7-8, the J gene TRBJ1-6, with D perhaps matching TRBD1 (6 bases). Sequences were obtained from peripheral blood. The sequence was obtained from a woman aged 25 to 39 with active or convalescent COVID-19. CDR3 sequence: CASSPHTGLGNSPLHF. In DNA, the CDR3 is TGTGCCAGCAGCCCCCATACAGGGCTAGGTAATTCACCCCTCCACTTT.